This paragraph covers one TCR beta chain sequence. Its antigen is currently unknown. TCRdb keeps only in-frame clones here, not all; method: immunoSEQ multiplex PCR. The table shows about 20,000 clones, with less than 70% occurring only once. These data originate in a study of PD-1 blockade in classical Hodgkin lymphoma. Broader study findings: Before treatment, complete responders showed about the same diversity as newly diagnosed patients. Exclusion applied to patients who initiated nivolumab less than 1 year following ASCT. Unlike CD8+ TCR diversity, which did not rise significantly by C4D1, CD4+ TCR diversity did.

Time point defined: cycle 4 day 1 (C4D1), after less than 7 weeks of nivolumab. Relapse was seen in all patients after autologous stem cell transplantation, and brentuximab vedotin exposure was variable. Each best response was a complete response, a partial response or progressive disease. The germline CDR1 and CDR2 sequences are LNHDA and SQIVND (reference sequence). Losses at the gene ends were 2 bases for V and 2 bases for J; bases not matched to a gene: 8. This CDR3 spans 17 amino acids. This rearrangement joins TRBV19 to TRBJ1-3; 8 bases fit TRBD1. The starting material was peripheral blood mononuclear cells (PBMCs), obtained before the fourth cycle of nivolumab. The TCR comes from a human donor with classical Hodgkin lymphoma. The CDR3 protein is CASSIRTGSVPGNTIYF. The CDR3 DNA is TGTGCCAGTAGTATACGGACAGGGTCGGTGCCTGGAAACACCATATATTTT.